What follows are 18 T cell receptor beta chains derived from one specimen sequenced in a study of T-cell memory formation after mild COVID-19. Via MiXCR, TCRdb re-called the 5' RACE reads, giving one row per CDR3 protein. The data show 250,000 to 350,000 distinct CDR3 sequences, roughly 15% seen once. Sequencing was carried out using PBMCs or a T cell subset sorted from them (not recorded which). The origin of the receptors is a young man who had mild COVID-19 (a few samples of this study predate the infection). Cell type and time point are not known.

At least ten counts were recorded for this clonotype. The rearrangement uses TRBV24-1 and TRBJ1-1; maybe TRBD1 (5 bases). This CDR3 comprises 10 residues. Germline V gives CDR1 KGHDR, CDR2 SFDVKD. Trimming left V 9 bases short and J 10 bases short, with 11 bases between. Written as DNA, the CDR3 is TGTGCCACCCACACGGGGGGAGCTTTCTTT. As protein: CATHTGGAFF.

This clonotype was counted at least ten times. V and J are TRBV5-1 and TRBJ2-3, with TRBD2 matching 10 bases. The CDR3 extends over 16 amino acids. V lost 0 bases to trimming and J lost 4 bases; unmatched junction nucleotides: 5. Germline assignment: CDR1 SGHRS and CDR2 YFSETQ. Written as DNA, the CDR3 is TGCGCCAGCAGCTTGGATAGCGGGGGGAATGCAGATACGCAGTATTTT. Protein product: CASSLDSGGNADTQYF.

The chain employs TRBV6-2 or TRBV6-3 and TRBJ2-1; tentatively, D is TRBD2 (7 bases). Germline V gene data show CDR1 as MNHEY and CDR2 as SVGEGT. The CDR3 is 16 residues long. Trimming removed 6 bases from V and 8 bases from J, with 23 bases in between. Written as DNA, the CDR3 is TGTGCCAGCAGCCCCCTCGCGGGGGCCGCTCGGGATGAGCAGTTCTTC. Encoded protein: CASSPLAGAARDEQFF.

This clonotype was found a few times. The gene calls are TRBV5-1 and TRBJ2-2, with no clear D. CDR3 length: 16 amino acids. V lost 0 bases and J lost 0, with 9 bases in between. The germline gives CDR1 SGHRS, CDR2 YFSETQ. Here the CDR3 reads CASSLGLYANTGELFF. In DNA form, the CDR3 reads TGCGCCAGCAGCTTGGGCCTGTACGCGAACACCGGGGAGCTGTTTTTT. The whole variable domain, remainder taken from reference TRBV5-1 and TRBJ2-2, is KAGVTQTPRYLIKTRGQQVTLSCSPISGHRSVSWYQQTPGQGLQFLFEYFSETQRNKGNFPGRFSGRQFSNSRSEMNVSTLELGDSALYLCASSLGLYANTGELFFGEGSRLTVL.

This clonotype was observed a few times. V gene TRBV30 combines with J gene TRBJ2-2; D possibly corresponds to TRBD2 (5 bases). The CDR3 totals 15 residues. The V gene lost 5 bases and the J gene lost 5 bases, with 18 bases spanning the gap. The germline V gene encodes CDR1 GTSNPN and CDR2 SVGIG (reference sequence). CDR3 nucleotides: TGTGCCTGGGAATTGTGGGGAGCATCTACCGGGGAGCTGTTTTTT. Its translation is CAWELWGASTGELFF.

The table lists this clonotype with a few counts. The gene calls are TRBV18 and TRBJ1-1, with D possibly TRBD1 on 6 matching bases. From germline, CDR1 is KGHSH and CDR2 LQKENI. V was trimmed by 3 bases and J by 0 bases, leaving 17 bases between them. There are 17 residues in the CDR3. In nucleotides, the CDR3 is TGTGCCAGCTCACCGTCTGCCCCGGGACATATGAACACTGAAGCTTTCTTT. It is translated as CASSPSAPGHMNTEAFF.

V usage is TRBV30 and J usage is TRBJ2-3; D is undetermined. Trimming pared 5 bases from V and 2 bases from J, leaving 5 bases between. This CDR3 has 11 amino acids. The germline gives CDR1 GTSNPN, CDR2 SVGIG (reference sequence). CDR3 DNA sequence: TGTGCCTGGGCGGACACAGATACGCAGTATTTT. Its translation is CAWADTDTQYF.

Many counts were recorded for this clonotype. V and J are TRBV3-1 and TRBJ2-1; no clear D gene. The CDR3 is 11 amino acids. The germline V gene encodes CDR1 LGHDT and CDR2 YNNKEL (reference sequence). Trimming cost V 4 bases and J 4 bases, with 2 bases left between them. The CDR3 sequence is CASSRYNEQFF. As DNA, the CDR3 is TGTGCCAGCAGCCGTTACAATGAGCAGTTCTTC.

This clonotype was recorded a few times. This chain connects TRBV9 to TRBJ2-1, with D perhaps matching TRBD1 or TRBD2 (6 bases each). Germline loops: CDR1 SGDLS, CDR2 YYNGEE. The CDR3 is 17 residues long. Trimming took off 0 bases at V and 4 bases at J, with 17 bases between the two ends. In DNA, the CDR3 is TGTGCCAGCAGCGTAGTCGGGGGCCAGGGGATTTACAATGAGCAGTTCTTC. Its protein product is CASSVVGGQGIYNEQFF.

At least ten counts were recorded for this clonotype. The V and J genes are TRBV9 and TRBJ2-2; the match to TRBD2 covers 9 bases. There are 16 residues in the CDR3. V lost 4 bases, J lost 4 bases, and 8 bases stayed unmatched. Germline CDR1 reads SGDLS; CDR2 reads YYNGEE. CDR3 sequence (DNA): TGTGCCAGCAGCAATTCAGCGGGGGGTTTCACCGGGGAGCTGTTTTTT. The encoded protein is CASSNSAGGFTGELFF. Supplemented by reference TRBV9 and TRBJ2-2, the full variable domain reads DSGVTQTPKHLITATGQRVTLRCSPRSGDLSVYWYQQSLDQGLQFLIQYYNGEERAKGNILERFSAQQFPDLHSELNLSSLELGDSALYFCASSNSAGGFTGELFFGEGSRLTVL.

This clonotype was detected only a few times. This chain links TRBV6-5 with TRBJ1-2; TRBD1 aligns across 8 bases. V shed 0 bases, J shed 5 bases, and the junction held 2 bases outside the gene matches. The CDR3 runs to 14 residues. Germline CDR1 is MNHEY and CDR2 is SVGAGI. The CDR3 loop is CASSYSTGGYGYTF. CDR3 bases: TGTGCCAGCAGTTACTCTACAGGGGGTTATGGCTACACCTTC.

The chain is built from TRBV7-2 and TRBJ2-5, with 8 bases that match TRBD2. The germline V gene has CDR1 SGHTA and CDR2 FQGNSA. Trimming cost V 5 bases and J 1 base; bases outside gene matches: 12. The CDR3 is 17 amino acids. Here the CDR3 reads CASSQNGGGGPQETQYF. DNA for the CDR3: TGTGCCAGCAGCCAAAACGGCGGCGGGGGGCCCCAAGAGACCCAGTACTTC. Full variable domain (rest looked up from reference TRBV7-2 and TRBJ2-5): GAGVSQSPSNKVTEKGKDVELRCDPISGHTALYWYRQSLGQGLEFLIYFQGNSAPDKSGLPSDRFSAERTGGSVSTLTIQRTQQEDSAVYLCASSQNGGGGPQETQYFGPGTRLLVL.

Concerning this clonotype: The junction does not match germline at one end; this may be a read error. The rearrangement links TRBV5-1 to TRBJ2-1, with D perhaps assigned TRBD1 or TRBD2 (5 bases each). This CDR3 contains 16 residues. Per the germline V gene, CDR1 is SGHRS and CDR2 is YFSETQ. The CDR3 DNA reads TGCGCCAGCAGCTTGGGGCCGGGGACGGGATTGAGTGAGCATTTCTTC. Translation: CASSLGPGTGLSEHFF.

The CDR3: CASSDLSTVGEQYF. The DNA of the CDR3 is TGTGCCAGCAGTGACCTCAGCACCGTCGGGGAGCAGTACTTC. V and J are TRBV25-1 and TRBJ2-7; D not resolved. The CDR3 consists of 14 residues. Between the trimmed V and J ends, which lost 3 bases and 7 bases, there was a span of 16 bases. Germline V gene lookup returns CDR1 MGHDK and CDR2 SYGVNS.

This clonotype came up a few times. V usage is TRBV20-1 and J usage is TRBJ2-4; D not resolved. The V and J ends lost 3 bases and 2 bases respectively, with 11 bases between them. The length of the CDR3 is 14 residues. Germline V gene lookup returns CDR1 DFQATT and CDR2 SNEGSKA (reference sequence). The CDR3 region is CSARPPVSKNIQYF. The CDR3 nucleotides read TGCAGTGCTAGGCCCCCCGTGTCCAAAAACATTCAGTACTTC.

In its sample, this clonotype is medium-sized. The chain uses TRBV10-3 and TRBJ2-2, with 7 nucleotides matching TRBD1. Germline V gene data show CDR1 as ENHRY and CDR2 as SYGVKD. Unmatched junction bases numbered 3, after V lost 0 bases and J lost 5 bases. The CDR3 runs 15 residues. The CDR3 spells CAISESQQGTGELFF. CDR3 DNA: TGTGCCATCAGTGAGTCCCAACAGGGGACCGGGGAGCTGTTTTTT.

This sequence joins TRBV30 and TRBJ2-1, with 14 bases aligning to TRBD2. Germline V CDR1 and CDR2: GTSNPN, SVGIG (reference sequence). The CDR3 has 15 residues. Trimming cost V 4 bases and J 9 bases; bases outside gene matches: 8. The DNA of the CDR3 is TGTGCCTGGATGACCGGGACTAGCGGGGGAGGTGAGCAGTTCTTC. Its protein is CAWMTGTSGGGEQFF. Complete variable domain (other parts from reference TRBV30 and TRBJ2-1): SQTIHQWPATLVQPVGSPLSLECTVEGTSNPNLYWYRQAAGRGLQLLFYSVGIGQISSEVPQNLSASRPQDRQFILSSKKLLLSDSGFYLCAWMTGTSGGGEQFFGPGTRLTVL.

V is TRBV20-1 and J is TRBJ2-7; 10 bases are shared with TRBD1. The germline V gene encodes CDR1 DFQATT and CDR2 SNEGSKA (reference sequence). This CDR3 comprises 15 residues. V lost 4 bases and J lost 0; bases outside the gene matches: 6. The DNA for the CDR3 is TGCAGTGCTACCCGAGGGGACAGGGGCTCCTACGAGCAGTACTTC. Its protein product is CSATRGDRGSYEQYF.